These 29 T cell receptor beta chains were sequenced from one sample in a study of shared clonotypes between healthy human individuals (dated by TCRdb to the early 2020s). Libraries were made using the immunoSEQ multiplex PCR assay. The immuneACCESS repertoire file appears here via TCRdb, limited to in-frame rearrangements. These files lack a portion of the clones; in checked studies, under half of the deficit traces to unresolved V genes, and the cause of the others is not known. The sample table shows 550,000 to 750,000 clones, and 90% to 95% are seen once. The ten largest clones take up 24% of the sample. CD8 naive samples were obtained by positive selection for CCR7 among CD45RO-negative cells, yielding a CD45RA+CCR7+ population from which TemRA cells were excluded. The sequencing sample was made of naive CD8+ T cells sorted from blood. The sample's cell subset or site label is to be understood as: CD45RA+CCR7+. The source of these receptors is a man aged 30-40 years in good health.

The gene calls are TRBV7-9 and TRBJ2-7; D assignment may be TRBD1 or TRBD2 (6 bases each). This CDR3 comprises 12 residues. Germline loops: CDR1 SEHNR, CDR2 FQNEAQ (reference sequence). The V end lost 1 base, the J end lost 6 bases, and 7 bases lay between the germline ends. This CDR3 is CASSLEGGEQYF. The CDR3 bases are TGTGCCAGCAGCTTAGAGGGGGGCGAGCAGTACTTC.

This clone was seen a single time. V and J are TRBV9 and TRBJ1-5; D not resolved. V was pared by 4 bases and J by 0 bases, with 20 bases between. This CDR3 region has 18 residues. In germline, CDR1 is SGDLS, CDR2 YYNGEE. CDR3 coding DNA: TGTGCCAGCAGCAGTCGGACCCGTTTCTTTTTTAGCAATCAGCCCCAGCATTTT. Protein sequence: CASSSRTRFFFSNQPQHF.

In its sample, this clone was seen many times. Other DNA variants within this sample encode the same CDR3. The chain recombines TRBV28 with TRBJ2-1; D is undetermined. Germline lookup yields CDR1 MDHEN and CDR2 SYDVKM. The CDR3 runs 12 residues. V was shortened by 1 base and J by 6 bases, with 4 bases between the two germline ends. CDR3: CASSLFPNEQFF. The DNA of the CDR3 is TGTGCCAGCAGTTTATTTCCCAATGAGCAGTTCTTC.

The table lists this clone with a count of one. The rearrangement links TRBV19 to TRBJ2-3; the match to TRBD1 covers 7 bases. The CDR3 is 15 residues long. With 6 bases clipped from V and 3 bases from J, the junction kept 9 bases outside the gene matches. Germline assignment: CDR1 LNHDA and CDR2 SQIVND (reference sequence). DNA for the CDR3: TGTGCCAGTAGCGAGAGGGGGCTTGGTACAGATACGCAGTATTTT. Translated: CASSERGLGTDTQYF.

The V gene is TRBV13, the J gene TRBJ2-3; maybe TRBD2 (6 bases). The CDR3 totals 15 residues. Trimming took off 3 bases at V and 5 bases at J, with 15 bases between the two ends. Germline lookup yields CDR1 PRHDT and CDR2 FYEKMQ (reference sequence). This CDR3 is CASSFRQAGGDTQYF. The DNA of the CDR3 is TGTGCCAGCAGCTTTAGGCAGGCCGGGGGAGATACGCAGTATTTT.

The CDR3 here is CASSSPGEALSYGYTF. As DNA, the CDR3 is TGTGCCAGCAGCTCTCCCGGTGAGGCCCTTTCCTATGGCTACACCTTC. The chain couples TRBV9 to TRBJ1-2; D remains ambiguous. This CDR3 has 16 residues. V was shortened by 4 bases and J by 4 bases, with 20 bases between the two germline ends. CDR1 SGDLS and CDR2 YYNGEE come from the germline V gene.

CDR3 DNA: TGTGCCACCAGCAGAGATGGGGCCCAGGGCTACGAGCAGTACTTC. Translation gives CATSRDGAQGYEQYF. The V call is TRBV15, the J call TRBJ2-7; D may be TRBD1 (5 bases). The germline gives CDR1 LNHNV, CDR2 YYDKDF (reference sequence). V was trimmed by 0 bases and J by 3 bases, leaving 12 bases between them. This CDR3 has 15 amino acids.

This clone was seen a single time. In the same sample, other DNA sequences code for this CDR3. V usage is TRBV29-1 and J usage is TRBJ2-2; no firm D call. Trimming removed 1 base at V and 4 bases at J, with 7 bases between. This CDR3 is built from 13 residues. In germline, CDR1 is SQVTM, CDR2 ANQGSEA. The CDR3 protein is CSVEAGGTGELFF. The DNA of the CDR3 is TGCAGCGTTGAAGCTGGCGGCACCGGGGAGCTGTTTTTT.

Here the CDR3 DNA reads TGTGCCAGCAGCAAAGGGACCGGGACTAGGGGGCAAGAGACCCAGTACTTC. Translating gives CASSKGTGTRGQETQYF. This rearrangement joins TRBV21-1 to TRBJ2-5; the table's D call of TRBD2 was not tested on the DNA. TRBV21-1 is recorded as a pseudogene. There are 17 residues in the CDR3.

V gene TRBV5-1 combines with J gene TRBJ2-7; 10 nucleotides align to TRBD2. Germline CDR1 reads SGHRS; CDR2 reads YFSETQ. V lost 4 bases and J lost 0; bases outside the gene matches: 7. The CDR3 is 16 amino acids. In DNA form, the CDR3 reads TGCGCCAGCAGCCTCCGGACTAGCGGTCTCTCCTACGAGCAGTACTTC. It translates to CASSLRTSGLSYEQYF.

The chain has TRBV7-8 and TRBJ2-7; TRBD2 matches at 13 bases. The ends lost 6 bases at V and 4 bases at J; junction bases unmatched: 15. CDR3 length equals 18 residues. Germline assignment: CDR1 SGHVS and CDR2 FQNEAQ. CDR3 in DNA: TGTGCCAGCAGTCTACCGGGACAGAGGACTAGCGGGAGATACGAGCAGTACTTC. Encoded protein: CASSLPGQRTSGRYEQYF.

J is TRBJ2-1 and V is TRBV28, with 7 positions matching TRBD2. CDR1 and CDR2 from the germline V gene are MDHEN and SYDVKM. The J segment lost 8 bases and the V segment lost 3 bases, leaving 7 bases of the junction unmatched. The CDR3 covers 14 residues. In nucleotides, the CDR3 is TGTGCCAGCAGTTTGAGGGAGGGCCGTTATGAGCAGTTCTTC. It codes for CASSLREGRYEQFF. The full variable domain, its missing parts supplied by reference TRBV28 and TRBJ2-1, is DVKVTQSSRYLVKRTGEKVFLECVQDMDHENMFWYRQDPGLGLRLIYFSYDVKMKEKGDIPEGYSVSREKKERFSLILESASTNQTSMYLCASSLREGRYEQFFGPGTRLTVL.

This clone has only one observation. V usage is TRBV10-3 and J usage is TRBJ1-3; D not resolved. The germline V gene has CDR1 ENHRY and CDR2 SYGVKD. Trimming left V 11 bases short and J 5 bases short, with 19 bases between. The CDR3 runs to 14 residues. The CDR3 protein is CALRKDGTRNTIYF. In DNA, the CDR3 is TGTGCCCTCCGGAAGGACGGAACGAGAAACACCATATATTTT.

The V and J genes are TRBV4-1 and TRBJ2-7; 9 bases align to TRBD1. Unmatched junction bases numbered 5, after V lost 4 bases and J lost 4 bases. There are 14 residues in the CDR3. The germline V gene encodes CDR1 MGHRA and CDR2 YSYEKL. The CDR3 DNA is TGCGCCAGCAGCCGTGGGACAGGGTCGTACGAGCAGTACTTC. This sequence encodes CASSRGTGSYEQYF.

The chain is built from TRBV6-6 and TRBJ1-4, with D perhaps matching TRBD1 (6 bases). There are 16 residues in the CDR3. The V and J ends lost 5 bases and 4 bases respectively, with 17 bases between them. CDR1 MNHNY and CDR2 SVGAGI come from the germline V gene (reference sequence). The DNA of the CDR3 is TGTGCCAGCAGTCCCACTCCGGGACAAGATAATGAAAAACTGTTTTTT. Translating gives CASSPTPGQDNEKLFF.

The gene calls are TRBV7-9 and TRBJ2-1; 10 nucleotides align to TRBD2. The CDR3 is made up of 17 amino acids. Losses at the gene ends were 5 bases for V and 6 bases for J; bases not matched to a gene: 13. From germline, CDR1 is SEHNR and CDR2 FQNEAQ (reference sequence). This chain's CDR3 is CASSHRDIAGGSNEQFF. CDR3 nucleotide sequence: TGTGCCAGCAGCCACCGGGATATAGCGGGAGGAAGCAATGAGCAGTTCTTC. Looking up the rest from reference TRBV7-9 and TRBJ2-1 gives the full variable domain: DTGVSQNPRHKITKRGQNVTFRCDPISEHNRLYWYRQTLGQGPEFLTYFQNEAQLEKSRLLSDRFSAERPKGSFSTLEIQRTEQGDSAMYLCASSHRDIAGGSNEQFFGPGTRLTVL.

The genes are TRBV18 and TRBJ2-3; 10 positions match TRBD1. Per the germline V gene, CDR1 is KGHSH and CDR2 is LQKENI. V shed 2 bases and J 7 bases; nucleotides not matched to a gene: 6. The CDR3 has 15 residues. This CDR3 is CASSPRDRGTNTQYF. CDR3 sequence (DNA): TGTGCCAGCTCACCAAGGGACAGGGGCACGAATACGCAGTATTTT.

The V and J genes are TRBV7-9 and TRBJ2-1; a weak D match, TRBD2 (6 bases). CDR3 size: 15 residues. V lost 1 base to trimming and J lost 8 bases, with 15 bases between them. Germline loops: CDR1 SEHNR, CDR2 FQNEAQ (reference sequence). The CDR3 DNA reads TGTGCCAGCAGCTTAGACTCGAAACGGAGGGATGAGCAGTTCTTC. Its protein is CASSLDSKRRDEQFF.

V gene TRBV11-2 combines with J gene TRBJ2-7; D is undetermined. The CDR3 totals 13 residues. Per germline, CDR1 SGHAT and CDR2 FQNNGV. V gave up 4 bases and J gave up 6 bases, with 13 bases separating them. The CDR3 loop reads CASSWASPGEQYF. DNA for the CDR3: TGTGCCAGCAGCTGGGCCTCCCCGGGCGAGCAGTACTTC.

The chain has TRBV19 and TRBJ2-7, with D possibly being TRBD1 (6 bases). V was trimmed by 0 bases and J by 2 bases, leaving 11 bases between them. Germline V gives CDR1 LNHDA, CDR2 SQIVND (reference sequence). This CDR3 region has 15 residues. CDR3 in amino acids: CASSIDRGFPYEQYF. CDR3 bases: TGTGCCAGTAGTATAGACAGGGGTTTTCCCTACGAGCAGTACTTC.

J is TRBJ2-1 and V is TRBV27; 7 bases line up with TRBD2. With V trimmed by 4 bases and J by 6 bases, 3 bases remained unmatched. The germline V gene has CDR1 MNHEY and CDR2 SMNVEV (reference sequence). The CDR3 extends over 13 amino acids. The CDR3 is CASSYRGGNEQFF. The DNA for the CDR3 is TGTGCCAGCAGTTACCGCGGGGGCAATGAGCAGTTCTTC.

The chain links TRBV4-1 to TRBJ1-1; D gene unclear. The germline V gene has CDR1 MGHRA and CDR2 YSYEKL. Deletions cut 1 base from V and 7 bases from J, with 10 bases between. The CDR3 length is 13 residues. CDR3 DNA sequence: TGCGCCAGCAGCCAAGGCCAAAATCTTGAAGCTTTCTTT. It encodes CASSQGQNLEAFF.

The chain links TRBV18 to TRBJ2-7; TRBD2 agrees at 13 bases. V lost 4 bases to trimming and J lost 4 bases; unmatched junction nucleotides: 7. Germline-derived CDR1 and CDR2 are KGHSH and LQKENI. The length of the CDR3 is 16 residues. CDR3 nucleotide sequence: TGTGCCAGCTCACTACCTGGGACTAGCGGGAAGTACGAGCAGTACTTC. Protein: CASSLPGTSGKYEQYF.

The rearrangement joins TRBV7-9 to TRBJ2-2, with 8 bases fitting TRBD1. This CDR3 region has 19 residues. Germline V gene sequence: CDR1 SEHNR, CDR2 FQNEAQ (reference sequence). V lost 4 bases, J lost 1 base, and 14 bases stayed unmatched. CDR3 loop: CASSSLGQAFPKNTGELFF. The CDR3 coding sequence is TGTGCCAGCAGCTCCCTGGGACAGGCCTTCCCCAAGAACACCGGGGAGCTGTTTTTT. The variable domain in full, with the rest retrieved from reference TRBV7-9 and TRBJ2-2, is DTGVSQNPRHKITKRGQNVTFRCDPISEHNRLYWYRQTLGQGPEFLTYFQNEAQLEKSRLLSDRFSAERPKGSFSTLEIQRTEQGDSAMYLCASSSLGQAFPKNTGELFFGEGSRLTVL.

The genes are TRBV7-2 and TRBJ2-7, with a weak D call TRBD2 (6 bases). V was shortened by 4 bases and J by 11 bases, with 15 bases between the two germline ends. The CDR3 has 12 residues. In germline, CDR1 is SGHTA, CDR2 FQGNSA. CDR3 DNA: TGTGCCAGCAGCTCGACGGGACTGTTAAAGTACTTC. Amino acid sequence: CASSSTGLLKYF.

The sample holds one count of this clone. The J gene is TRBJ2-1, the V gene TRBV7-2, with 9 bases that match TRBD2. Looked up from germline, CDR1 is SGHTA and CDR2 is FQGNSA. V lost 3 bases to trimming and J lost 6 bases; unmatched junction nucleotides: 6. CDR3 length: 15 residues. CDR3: CASSFSSSGSNEQFF. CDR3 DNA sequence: TGTGCCAGCAGCTTTAGTAGTAGCGGGAGCAATGAGCAGTTCTTC.

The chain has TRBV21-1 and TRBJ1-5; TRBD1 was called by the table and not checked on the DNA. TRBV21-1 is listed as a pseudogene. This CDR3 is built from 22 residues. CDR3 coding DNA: TGTGCCAGCAGCAAAGCGCTTAGGGGGACAGAGTCTATATTGTCGGGCAATCAGCCCCAGCATTTT. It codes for CASSKALRGTESILSGNQPQHF.

The CDR3 coding sequence is TGCGCCAGCAGCCACCGGCGGGACAACAATCAGCCCCAGCATTTT. This codes for CASSHRRDNNQPQHF. The chain has TRBV4-1 and TRBJ1-5; TRBD1 is a possible D gene (6 bases). The CDR3 runs to 15 residues. Trimming removed 3 bases at V and 3 bases at J, with 12 bases between. The germline CDR1 and CDR2 sequences are MGHRA and YSYEKL.

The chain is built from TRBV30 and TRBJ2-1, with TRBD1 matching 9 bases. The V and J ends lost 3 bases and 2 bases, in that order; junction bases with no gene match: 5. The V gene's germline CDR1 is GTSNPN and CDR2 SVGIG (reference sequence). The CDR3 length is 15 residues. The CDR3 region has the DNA TGTGCCTGGAGCGTCGGGACAGGGCCCTACAATGAGCAGTTCTTC. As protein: CAWSVGTGPYNEQFF.